This T cell receptor (beta chain) was recovered during a study of T cell responses to AZD1222 COVID-19 vaccine. This clone has only one observation. Its target is not known. Study findings and constraints: Repertoires were collected only later (after the peak T cell response had occurred). A mostly white British donor set with more females was recruited, and clonal diversity was possibly underestimated. Spike-specific TCR breadth and depth grew following two AZD1222 doses.

Assay used: immunoSEQ multiplex PCR; TCRdb lists only in-frame clones, some missing. The data hold approximately 120,000 clones, with around 90% observed a single time. The CDR3 extends over 17 amino acids. Germline values: CDR1 SGDLS, CDR2 YYNGEE. Trimming removed 3 bases from V and 5 bases from J; junction bases left unmatched: 14. The material sequenced was peripheral blood, taken on day 0 of AZD1222 vaccination. The chain combines TRBV9 with TRBJ1-1, with 9 positions matching TRBD1. The receptor was isolated from an adult in good health. The CDR3 is CASSEGPGTGSRTEAFF. In DNA, the CDR3 is TGTGCCAGCAGCGAGGGGCCGGGGACAGGGTCGAGGACTGAAGCTTTCTTT.